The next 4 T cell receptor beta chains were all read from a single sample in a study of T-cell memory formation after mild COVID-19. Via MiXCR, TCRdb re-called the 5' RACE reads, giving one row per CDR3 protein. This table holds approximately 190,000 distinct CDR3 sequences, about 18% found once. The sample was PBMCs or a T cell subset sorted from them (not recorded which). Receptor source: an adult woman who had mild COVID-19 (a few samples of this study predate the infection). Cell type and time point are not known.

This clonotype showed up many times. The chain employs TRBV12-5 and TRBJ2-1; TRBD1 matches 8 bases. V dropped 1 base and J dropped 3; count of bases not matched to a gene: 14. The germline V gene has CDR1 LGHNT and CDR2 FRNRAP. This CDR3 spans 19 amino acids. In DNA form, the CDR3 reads TGTGCTAGTGGTTTGGCCTATGGACAGGGCCTCGACTACTACAATGAGCAGTTCTTC. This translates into CASGLAYGQGLDYYNEQFF.

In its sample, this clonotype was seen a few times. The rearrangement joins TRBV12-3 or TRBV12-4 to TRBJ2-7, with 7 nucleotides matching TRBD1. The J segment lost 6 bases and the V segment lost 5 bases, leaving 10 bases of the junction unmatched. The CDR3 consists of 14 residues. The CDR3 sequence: CASSTGTERSEQYF. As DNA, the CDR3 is TGTGCCAGCAGTACCGGGACAGAAAGGTCCGAGCAGTACTTC.

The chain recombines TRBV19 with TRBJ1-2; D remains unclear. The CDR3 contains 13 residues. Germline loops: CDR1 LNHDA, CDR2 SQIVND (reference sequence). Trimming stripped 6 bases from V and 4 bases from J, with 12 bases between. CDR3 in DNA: TGTGCCAGTAGGGAACGGGGTTCCTATGGCTACACCTTC. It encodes CASRERGSYGYTF.

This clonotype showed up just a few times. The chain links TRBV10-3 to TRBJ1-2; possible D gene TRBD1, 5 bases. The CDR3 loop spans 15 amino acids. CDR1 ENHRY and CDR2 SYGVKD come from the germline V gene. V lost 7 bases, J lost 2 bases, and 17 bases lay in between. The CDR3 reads CAITGQAGQNYGYTF. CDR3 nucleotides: TGTGCCATCACGGGGCAGGCGGGCCAGAACTATGGCTACACCTTC.